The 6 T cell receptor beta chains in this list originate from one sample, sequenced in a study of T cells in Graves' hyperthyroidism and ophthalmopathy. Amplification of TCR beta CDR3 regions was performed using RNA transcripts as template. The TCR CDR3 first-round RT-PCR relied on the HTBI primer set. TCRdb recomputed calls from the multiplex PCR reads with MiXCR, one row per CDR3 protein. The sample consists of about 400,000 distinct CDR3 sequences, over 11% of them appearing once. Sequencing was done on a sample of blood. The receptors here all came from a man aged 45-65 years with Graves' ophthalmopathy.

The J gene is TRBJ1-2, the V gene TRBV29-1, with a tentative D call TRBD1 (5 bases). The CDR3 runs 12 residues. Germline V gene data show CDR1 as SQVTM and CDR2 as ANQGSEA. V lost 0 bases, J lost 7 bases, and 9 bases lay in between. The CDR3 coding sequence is TGCAGCGTTGAAGATGGGGGGGGTGGCTACACCTTC. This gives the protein CSVEDGGGGYTF.

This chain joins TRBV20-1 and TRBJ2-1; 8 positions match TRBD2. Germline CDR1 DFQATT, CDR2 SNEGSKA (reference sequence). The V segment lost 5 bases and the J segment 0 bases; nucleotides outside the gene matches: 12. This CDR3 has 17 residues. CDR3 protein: CSAQRAGGSSSYNEQFF. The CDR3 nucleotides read TGCAGTGCTCAGAGGGCGGGAGGCTCGAGCTCCTACAATGAGCAGTTCTTC.

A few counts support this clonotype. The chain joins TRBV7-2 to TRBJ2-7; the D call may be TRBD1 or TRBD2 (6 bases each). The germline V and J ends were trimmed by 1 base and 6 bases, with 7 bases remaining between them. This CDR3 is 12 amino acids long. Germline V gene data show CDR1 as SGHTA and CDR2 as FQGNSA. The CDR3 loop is CASSLGGAEQYF. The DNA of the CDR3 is TGTGCCAGCAGCTTAGGGGGGGCCGAGCAGTACTTC.

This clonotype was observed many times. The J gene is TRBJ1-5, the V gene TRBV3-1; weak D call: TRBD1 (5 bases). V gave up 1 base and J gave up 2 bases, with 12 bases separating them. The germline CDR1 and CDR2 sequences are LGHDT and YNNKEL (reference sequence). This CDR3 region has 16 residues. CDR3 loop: CASSQGGEGGNQPQHF. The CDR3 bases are TGTGCCAGCAGCCAAGGGGGGGAAGGGGGCAATCAGCCCCAGCATTTT.

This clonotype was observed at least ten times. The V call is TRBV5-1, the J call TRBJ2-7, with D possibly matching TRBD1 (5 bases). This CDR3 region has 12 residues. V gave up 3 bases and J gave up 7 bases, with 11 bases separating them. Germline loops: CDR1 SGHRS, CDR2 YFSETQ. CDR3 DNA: TGCGCCAGCAGCTGGCAGGGTGGGGAGCAGTACTTC. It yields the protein CASSWQGGEQYF.

CDR3 sequence: CASNPIAGLRLNEQFF. The CDR3, as DNA: TGTGCCAGCAACCCAATAGCGGGACTGCGGCTTAATGAGCAGTTCTTC. The V call is TRBV7-2, the J call TRBJ2-1; the match to TRBD2 covers 8 bases. CDR3 length: 16 amino acids. V shed 7 bases, J shed 7 bases, and the junction held 15 bases outside the gene matches. CDR1 is SGHTA and CDR2 is FQGNSA in the germline V gene.